This T cell receptor (beta chain) was sequenced for a study of blood T cell repertoires in COVID-19. Study background: There were acute and convalescent COVID-19 samples, and they came from the United States, Italy and Spain. Sources were T cells, B-cell-depleted T cells, or PBMCs; the material itself was cDNA or gDNA.

Study processing details: Researchers report that nucleated cell counts were estimated from reference gene primer amplification. Sequencing used immunoSEQ multiplex PCR; TCRdb keeps in-frame clones, though not all of them. Clone size and V and J calls were adopted from that table, with D and trimming inferred from the DNA. Here the sample spans under 150,000 clones, roughly 85% being singletons. The CDR3 runs 15 residues. J lost 4 bases, V lost 1 base, and 3 bases had no gene match. CDR1 is SEHNR, CDR2 FQNEAQ, per germline (reference sequence). The sequence was collected from a man older than 75 with acute or convalescent COVID-19. The sample taken for sequencing was peripheral blood. The chain combines TRBV7-9 with TRBJ2-3; 9 bases fit TRBD1. Written as DNA, the CDR3 is TGTGCCAGCAGCTTAGTTGGGACAGGGCCAGATACGCAGTATTTT. This translates into CASSLVGTGPDTQYF.